This entry lists 2 T cell receptor beta chains sequenced from one sample in a study of Ad26.COV2.S vaccination and SARS-CoV-2 variants. Treatment specified: approximately 18 received Ad26.COV2.S at low or high dose, single or two shots; roughly five received placebo; per-sample allocation not given. Sampling occurred on day 63 after the first vaccine or placebo injection. Repertoires were generated with immunoSEQ multiplex PCR, while TCRdb's copy carries only in-frame clones and drops some. The sample contains roughly 270,000 clones, around 87% of which appear only once. The specimen was peripheral blood, collected in a trial of Ad26.COV2.S vaccine versus placebo. These receptors were collected from a person between 18 and 65 years old who received the Ad26.COV2.S COVID-19 vaccine or a placebo.

This clone was observed a few times. The rearrangement links TRBV18 to TRBJ1-2; no clear D gene. CDR1 and CDR2 from the germline V gene are KGHSH and LQKENI. CDR3 length: 14 residues. V dropped 0 bases and J dropped 3 bases, with 8 bases sitting between them. The DNA of the CDR3 is TGTGCCAGCTCACCACCGGCCCGGGACTATGGCTACACCTTC. This codes for CASSPPARDYGYTF.

This rearrangement joins TRBV24-1 to TRBJ1-2; D uncertain. This CDR3 is built from 14 residues. Germline CDR1 KGHDR, CDR2 SFDVKD. Between the trimmed V and J ends, which lost 3 bases and 5 bases, there was a span of 12 bases. Here the CDR3 reads CATSDNRFPYGYTF. CDR3 in DNA: TGTGCCACCAGTGATAACAGATTTCCATATGGCTACACCTTC.